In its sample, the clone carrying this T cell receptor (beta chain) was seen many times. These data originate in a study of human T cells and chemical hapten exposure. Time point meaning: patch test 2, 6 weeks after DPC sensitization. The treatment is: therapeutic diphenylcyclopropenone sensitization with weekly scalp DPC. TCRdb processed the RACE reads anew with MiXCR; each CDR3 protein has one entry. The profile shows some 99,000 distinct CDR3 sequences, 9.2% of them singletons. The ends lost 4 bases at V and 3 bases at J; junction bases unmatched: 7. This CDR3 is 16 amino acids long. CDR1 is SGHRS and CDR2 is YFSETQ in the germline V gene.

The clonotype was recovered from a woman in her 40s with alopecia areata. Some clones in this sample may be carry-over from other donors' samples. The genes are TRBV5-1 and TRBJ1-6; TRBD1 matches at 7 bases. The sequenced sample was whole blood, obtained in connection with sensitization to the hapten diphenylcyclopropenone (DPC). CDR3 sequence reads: CASSQTPGGYNSPLHF. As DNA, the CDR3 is TGCGCCAGCAGCCAAACCCCAGGGGGCTATAATTCACCCCTCCACTTT.